The next 24 T cell receptor beta chains were all read from a single sample in a study of T-cell reconstitution after alpha-beta-depleted transplantation in children. Construction of the TCRbeta library involved unique molecular identifiers. TCRdb re-derived calls from the PCR reads in MiXCR, one entry per CDR3 protein. The table records a few hundred thousand distinct CDR3 sequences, 25% to 30% of them present only once. This specimen consisted of PBMCs, obtained before TCRalphabeta/CD19-depleted stem cell transplant. The receptors originated from a boy under two years old with Wiskott-Aldrich syndrome, due to receive a stem cell transplant.

The chain recombines TRBV6-5 with TRBJ2-3, with 7 nucleotides matching TRBD2. V lost 0 bases and J lost 1; bases outside the gene matches: 4. CDR1 and CDR2 (germline): MNHEY, SVGAGI. The CDR3 totals 16 residues. CDR3 DNA: TGTGCCAGCAGTTACTCGTCCAGCGGGGGCACAGATACGCAGTATTTT. It codes for CASSYSSSGGTDTQYF.

This clonotype has a handful of counts. The chain couples TRBV5-1 to TRBJ2-3, with 7 bases that match TRBD1. Germline V gene lookup returns CDR1 SGHRS and CDR2 YFSETQ. V was pared by 3 bases and J by 2 bases, with 3 bases of the junction left unmatched. The CDR3 totals 14 residues. The CDR3 region is CASSSGQTTDTQYF. Here the CDR3 DNA reads TGCGCCAGCAGCTCGGGACAGACCACAGATACGCAGTATTTT.

The chain recombines TRBV5-1 with TRBJ2-7; 11 bases line up with TRBD2. Unmatched junction bases numbered 9, after V lost 1 base and J lost 6 bases. Germline lookup yields CDR1 SGHRS and CDR2 YFSETQ. The CDR3 is made up of 16 amino acids. Written as DNA, the CDR3 is TGCGCCAGCAGCTTGAATAGCGGGAGGGCCAGGGTCGAGCAGTACTTC. Residues: CASSLNSGRARVEQYF.

This clonotype turned up a few times. CDR3 nucleotide sequence: TGTGCCAGCAGCTTAGCGGAGGTTAACTATGGCTACACCTTC. Translation: CASSLAEVNYGYTF. The J gene is TRBJ1-2, the V gene TRBV7-8; D is unresolved. Between the trimmed V and J ends, which lost 0 bases and 1 base, there was a span of 6 bases. The CDR3 length is 14 residues. Germline V gene lookup returns CDR1 SGHVS and CDR2 FQNEAQ.

The chain uses TRBV20-1 and TRBJ2-1; TRBD2 matches at 9 bases. Germline CDR1 DFQATT, CDR2 SNEGSKA (reference sequence). V lost 5 bases, J lost 9 bases, and 11 bases stayed unmatched. This CDR3 is 14 amino acids long. The CDR3 spells CSAEGLARRIEQFF. CDR3 DNA sequence: TGCAGTGCTGAGGGACTAGCTCGTAGGATTGAGCAGTTCTTC.

V gene TRBV7-2 combines with J gene TRBJ2-5; 9 positions agree with TRBD2. Germline trimming cut 4 bases from V and 5 bases from J; bases unmatched to any gene: 8. The CDR3 sequence is 15 residues long. The germline CDR1 and CDR2 sequences are SGHTA and FQGNSA. The CDR3 spells CASSYGLAFEETQYF. CDR3 DNA: TGTGCCAGCAGCTACGGACTAGCGTTTGAGGAGACCCAGTACTTC.

V gene TRBV7-2 combines with J gene TRBJ2-3, with 8 bases lining up with TRBD1. From germline, CDR1 is SGHTA and CDR2 FQGNSA. This CDR3 region has 16 residues. Trimming at V came to 5 bases and at J to 0 bases, leaving 7 bases not matched to a gene. The CDR3 DNA is TGTGCCAGCAGCATAGGACAGGGCGGGAGCACAGATACGCAGTATTTT. This encodes CASSIGQGGSTDTQYF.

The V gene is TRBV10-3, the J gene TRBJ1-5; 7 nucleotides line up with TRBD1. Germline loops: CDR1 ENHRY, CDR2 SYGVKD. This CDR3 has 16 amino acids. V gave up 6 bases and J gave up 1 base; unmatched junction bases: 9. The CDR3 nucleotides read TGTGCCATCAGCAAGACAGGGATAGACAGCAATCAGCCCCAGCATTTT. Protein product: CAISKTGIDSNQPQHF.

The CDR3 region has the DNA TGCGCCAGCAGCTCCCCTAGCGGGAGGGCCAGTGAGCAGTTCTTC. It translates to CASSSPSGRASEQFF. The chain recombines TRBV5-1 with TRBJ2-1; TRBD2 agrees at 12 bases. Per germline, CDR1 SGHRS and CDR2 YFSETQ. Trimming took 3 bases from V and 9 from J; bases not matched to a gene: 7. This CDR3 spans 15 amino acids.

There are a few counts of this clonotype. The chain has TRBV5-1 and TRBJ2-3; 9 bases agree with TRBD2. CDR1 SGHRS and CDR2 YFSETQ come from the germline V gene. Unmatched junction bases numbered 7, after V lost 1 base and J lost 4 bases. This CDR3 is 16 amino acids long. The CDR3 loop is CASSLPAGGQSDTQYF. For the CDR3, the DNA is TGCGCCAGCAGCTTGCCCGCGGGAGGGCAATCAGATACGCAGTATTTT.

This clonotype was counted only a few times. This sequence joins TRBV20-1 and TRBJ2-7, with TRBD1 as a possible D gene (6 bases). The V end was cut by 0 bases, the J end by 2 bases, with 14 bases between. From germline, CDR1 is DFQATT and CDR2 SNEGSKA (reference sequence). CDR3 length equals 15 residues. DNA of the CDR3: TGCAGTGCTAGAGATAGGCAGGGGCGTCCCTACGAGCAGTACTTC. Translating gives CSARDRQGRPYEQYF.

The sample holds a few counts of this clonotype. This chain uses TRBV5-1 with TRBJ2-1; the match to TRBD2 covers 11 bases. Germline V lookup: CDR1 SGHRS, CDR2 YFSETQ. Germline trimming cut 3 bases from V and 2 bases from J; bases unmatched to any gene: 4. The length of the CDR3 is 16 residues. CDR3 DNA sequence: TGCGCCAGCAGCTCGCTAGCGGGAGGAACCTACAATGAGCAGTTCTTC. This translates into CASSSLAGGTYNEQFF.

This clonotype has only a few counts. The chain links TRBV24-1 to TRBJ2-7; D perhaps matches TRBD1 (6 bases). Germline lookup yields CDR1 KGHDR and CDR2 SFDVKD. The CDR3 is 16 amino acids. V lost 4 bases and J lost 5, with 20 bases in between. CDR3 DNA: TGTGCCACCAGTGAGGGACATCCACCCTGGTGCCACGAGCAGTACTTC. Amino acids: CATSEGHPPWCHEQYF.

CDR3 coding DNA: TGCAGTGCTGCTCAGGGGGCGGGTTACGAGCAGTACTTC. Its translation is CSAAQGAGYEQYF. This chain uses TRBV20-1 with TRBJ2-7, with 8 bases matching TRBD1. Germline CDR1 and CDR2: DFQATT and SNEGSKA (reference sequence). The CDR3 is made up of 13 amino acids. The J segment lost 4 bases and the V segment lost 5 bases, leaving 7 bases of the junction unmatched.

This clonotype was detected a few times. The V call is TRBV15, the J call TRBJ2-7; no reliable D call. The germline V gene encodes CDR1 LNHNV and CDR2 YYDKDF (reference sequence). The CDR3 has 11 residues. The ends were cut back, 1 base at V and 7 bases at J, with 5 bases in the middle. CDR3 nucleotide sequence: TGTGCCACCAGCAGAGTAGGGGAGCAGTACTTC. Translation gives CATSRVGEQYF.

The chain uses TRBV5-1 and TRBJ2-1, with TRBD2 matching over 10 bases. Trimming cost V 4 bases and J 7 bases; bases outside gene matches: 11. CDR3 size: 16 residues. Germline loops: CDR1 SGHRS, CDR2 YFSETQ. CDR3 nucleotides: TGCGCCAGCAGCGGCCCCAGCGGGAGGGCCGGAAATGAGCAGTTCTTC. Its translation: CASSGPSGRAGNEQFF.

This clonotype was counted a few times. This sequence joins TRBV20-1 and TRBJ2-2; 14 bases fit TRBD2. Germline loops: CDR1 DFQATT, CDR2 SNEGSKA (reference sequence). V was clipped by 2 bases and J by 4 bases; unmatched bases: 9. This CDR3 region has 18 residues. In DNA, the CDR3 is TGCAGTGCTAGACCGTCGGGACTAGCGGGAGTGGCCACCGGGGAGCTGTTTTTT. It specifies CSARPSGLAGVATGELFF.

V and J are TRBV5-1 and TRBJ2-5, with D perhaps TRBD1 (6 bases). This CDR3 region has 16 residues. Germline CDR1 is SGHRS and CDR2 is YFSETQ. Trimming took 1 base from V and 1 from J, leaving 14 bases between them. As DNA, the CDR3 is TGCGCCAGCAGCTTGTCGGGCAGGGGCGGCCAAGAGACCCAGTACTTC. Translating gives CASSLSGRGGQETQYF.

The chain joins TRBV4-1 to TRBJ1-1; D uncertain. The germline CDR1 and CDR2 sequences are MGHRA and YSYEKL. V was shortened by 1 base and J by 1 base, with 7 bases between the two germline ends. This CDR3 is 14 amino acids long. The DNA of the CDR3 is TGCGCCAGCAGCCAAGGACGGGGGAACACTGAAGCTTTCTTT. It encodes CASSQGRGNTEAFF.

This clonotype was counted only a few times. The junction does not match germline at one end; this may be a read error. The chain uses TRBV5-1 and TRBJ1-5; D ambiguous. The CDR3 contains 13 residues. Per germline, CDR1 SGHRS and CDR2 YFSETQ. The DNA for the CDR3 is TGTGCCAGCAGCTTCGGTCTTAATCAGCCCCAGCATTTT. Protein sequence: CASSFGLNQPQHF.

The chain links TRBV10-1 to TRBJ2-3, with D unclear. The CDR3 is 14 residues long. V was clipped by 3 bases and J by 4 bases, with 11 bases between them. Per the germline V gene, CDR1 is WNHNN and CDR2 is SYGVQD (reference sequence). CDR3 protein: CASSDTGRPDTQYF. The CDR3 DNA is TGCGCCAGCAGTGACACCGGGCGACCAGATACGCAGTATTTT.

This clonotype showed up just once. The V call is TRBV5-1, the J call TRBJ2-2; 8 nucleotides agree with TRBD1. Germline V lookup: CDR1 SGHRS, CDR2 YFSETQ. The trim removed 6 bases at V and 5 bases at J, leaving 6 bases unmatched. The CDR3 is 14 residues long. The CDR3 nucleotides read TGCGCCAGCACAGGACAGGGATGGACCGGGGAGCTGTTTTTT. Protein sequence: CASTGQGWTGELFF.

The chain is built from TRBV19 and TRBJ2-1; D possibly corresponds to TRBD2 (5 bases). Trimming stripped 6 bases from V and 4 bases from J, with 13 bases between. Per germline, CDR1 LNHDA and CDR2 SQIVND (reference sequence). The length of the CDR3 is 14 residues. CDR3 amino acids: CASSRTFQYNEQFF. CDR3 nucleotide sequence: TGTGCCAGTAGCCGGACTTTCCAGTACAATGAGCAGTTCTTC.

The table lists this clonotype with a few counts. V gene TRBV7-2 combines with J gene TRBJ2-1; D ambiguous. The germline V gene has CDR1 SGHTA and CDR2 FQGNSA. V was trimmed by 3 bases and J by 12 bases, leaving 21 bases between them. The CDR3 sequence is 15 residues long. Written as DNA, the CDR3 is TGTGCCAGCAGCTTTAAGACTTATGCCCGTATAGGGCAGTTCTTC. Residues: CASSFKTYARIGQFF. Supplemented by reference TRBV7-2 and TRBJ2-1, the full variable domain reads GAGVSQSPSNKVTEKGKDVELRCDPISGHTALYWYRQSLGQGLEFLIYFQGNSAPDKSGLPSDRFSAERTGGSVSTLTIQRTQQEDSAVYLCASSFKTYARIGQFFGPGTRLTVL.